The text below deals with one TCR beta chain. The specificity of this receptor is unknown. The sample holds no much larger clone one base away, and base qualities are not on file. TCRbeta CDR3 regions were amplified from genomic DNA by means of the immunoSEQ Assay, a bias-controlled multiplex PCR. The study's own analysis went as follows. The number of nucleated cells in each sample was estimated by amplification of reference gene primers within the assay. Sequence reads were collapsed and filtered to measure the absolute abundance of every unique TCRbeta CDR3 rearrangement. For each sample, productive Simpson clonality was calculated as the square root of Simpson's diversity index across productive rearrangements. The source is immuneACCESS, and TCRdb retained only in-frame sequences with V and J called. Part of the clones is not carried over; for the studies checked, unresolved V genes explain less than half of this, and the remainder is unexplained. V, J and clone size are taken as reported in that table, and D and trimming were inferred from the DNA itself. The table for this sample lists about 270,000 clones; 88% of them were counted only once. Roughly 2% of the sample is taken by the ten largest.

The sample is drawn from a study of blood T cell repertoires in COVID-19 (dated by TCRdb to 2018 to 2020). Study-wide context: ImmuneRACE Cohort 3 recovered participants were defined by two consecutive negative NP/OP PCR tests, healthcare professional clearance, or symptom resolution. The material from the prospective study consisted of cDNA or gDNA derived from T cells, B-cell-depleted T cells, or PBMCs. Samples were obtained from the ongoing ImmuneRACE study (first 160 participants) and from 1,200 or so subjects provided by 6 global collaborators. Samples covering the acute and convalescent phases of COVID-19 were provided by collaborators in the United States, Italy and Spain. Where HLA class I and class II types were available, the types were taken from metadata supplied by the sample provider, not from assay-based typing. Subjects who had been exposed to COVID-19, were actively infected with it, or had recovered from it provided the deeply sampled blood TCRbeta repertoires that made up the dataset. Nearly every sample came with metadata listing a de-identified subject ID, COVID-19 status, age in years and sex. The repertoires were made available in a free public database intended to serve as a resource for research on the immune response to SARS-CoV-2. General study outcomes and caveats: How much clinical and demographic metadata was included differed by source and by participant, and the metadata was provided uncurated.

CDR1 SQVTM and CDR2 ANQGSEA are derived from the germline V gene. Reading from cysteine to phenylalanine, the CDR3 counts 14 amino acids. The retained sequence is limited to the CDR3, 42 bases, with the frame set at the first base. After removal of 7 bases from V and 8 bases from J, the junction retains 14 bases not matched to a gene. Participants in the prospective study were enrolled through a virtual design, were aged about 18 to 90 years, and lived in under 25 United States geographic areas. In the prospective study, participants were assigned to cohorts based on the clinical history participants reported in a screening survey and a study questionnaire. Mobile phlebotomists in the prospective study collected whole blood, serum and a nasopharyngeal or oropharyngeal swab from every participant. Over a roughly 2-month period, participants in the prospective study had the option of providing additional blood draws and questionnaires. Before DNA extraction, blood samples from the prospective study were shipped at room temperature or frozen.

The TCR was taken from a woman aged 55-75 years in a cohort exposed to, infected with or recovered from COVID-19 (not recorded which). The sequenced sample was PBMCs or T cells enriched from blood (not recorded which). Recombination linked TRBV29-1 to TRBJ2-1, and 7 junctional nucleotides match TRBD2. The DNA sequence is as follows: TGCAGCGCCCAGCGGGAATGGGTGGCAGATGAGCAGTTCTTC. This encodes CSAQREWVADEQFF.